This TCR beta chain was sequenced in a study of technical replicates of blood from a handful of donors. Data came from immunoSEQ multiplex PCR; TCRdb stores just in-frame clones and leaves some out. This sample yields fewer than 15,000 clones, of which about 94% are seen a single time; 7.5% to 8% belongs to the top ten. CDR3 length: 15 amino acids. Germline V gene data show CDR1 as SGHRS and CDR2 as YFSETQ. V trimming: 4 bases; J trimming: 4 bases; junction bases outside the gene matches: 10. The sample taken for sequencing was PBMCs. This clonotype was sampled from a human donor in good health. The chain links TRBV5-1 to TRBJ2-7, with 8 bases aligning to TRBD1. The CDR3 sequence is CASSTDRGVGYEQYF. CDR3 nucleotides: TGCGCCAGCAGCACTGACAGGGGTGTAGGGTACGAGCAGTACTTC.